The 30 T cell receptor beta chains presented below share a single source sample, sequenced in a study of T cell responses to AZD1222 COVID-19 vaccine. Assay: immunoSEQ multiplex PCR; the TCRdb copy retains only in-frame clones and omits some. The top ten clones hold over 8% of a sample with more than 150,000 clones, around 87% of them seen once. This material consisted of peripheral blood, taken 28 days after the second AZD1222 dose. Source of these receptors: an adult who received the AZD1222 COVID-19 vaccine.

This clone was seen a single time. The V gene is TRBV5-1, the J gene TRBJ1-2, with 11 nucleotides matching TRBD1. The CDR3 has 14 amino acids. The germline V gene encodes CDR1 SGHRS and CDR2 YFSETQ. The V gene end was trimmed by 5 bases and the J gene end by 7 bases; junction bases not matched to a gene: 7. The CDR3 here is CASSRGQGAVGYTF. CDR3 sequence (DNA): TGCGCCAGCAGTAGAGGACAGGGGGCTGTTGGCTACACCTTC.

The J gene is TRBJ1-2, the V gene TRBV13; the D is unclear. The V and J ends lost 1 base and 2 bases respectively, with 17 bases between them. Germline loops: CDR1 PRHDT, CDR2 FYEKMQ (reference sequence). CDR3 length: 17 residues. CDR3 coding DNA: TGTGCCAGCAGCTTAGACGTTGTTAGCGGTCTCAACTATGGCTACACCTTC. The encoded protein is CASSLDVVSGLNYGYTF.

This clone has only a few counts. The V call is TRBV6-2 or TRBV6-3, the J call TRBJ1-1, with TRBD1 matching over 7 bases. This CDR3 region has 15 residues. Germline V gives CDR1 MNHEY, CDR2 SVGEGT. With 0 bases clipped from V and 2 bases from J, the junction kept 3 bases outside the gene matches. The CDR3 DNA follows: TGTGCCAGCAGTTACTCGACAGGGTCCAACACTGAAGCTTTCTTT. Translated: CASSYSTGSNTEAFF.

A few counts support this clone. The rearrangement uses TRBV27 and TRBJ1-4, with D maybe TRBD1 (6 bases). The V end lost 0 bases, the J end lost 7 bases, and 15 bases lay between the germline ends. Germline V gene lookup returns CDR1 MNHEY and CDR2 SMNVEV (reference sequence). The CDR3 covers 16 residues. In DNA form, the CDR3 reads TGTGCCAGCAGTTTATCCGGGACCAGGGGAGTTGAAAAACTGTTTTTT. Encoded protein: CASSLSGTRGVEKLFF.

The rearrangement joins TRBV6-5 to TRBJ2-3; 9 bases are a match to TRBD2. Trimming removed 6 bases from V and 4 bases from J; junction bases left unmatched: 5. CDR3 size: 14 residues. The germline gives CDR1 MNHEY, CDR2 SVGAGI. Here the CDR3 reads CASRGGLASDTQYF. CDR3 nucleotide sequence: TGTGCCAGCAGAGGGGGACTAGCATCAGATACGCAGTATTTT.

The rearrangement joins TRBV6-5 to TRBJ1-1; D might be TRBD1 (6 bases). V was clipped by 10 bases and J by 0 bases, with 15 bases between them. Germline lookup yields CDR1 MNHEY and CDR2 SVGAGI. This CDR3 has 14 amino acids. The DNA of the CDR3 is TGTGCCATACACAGGGTGGGGATGAACACTGAAGCTTTCTTT. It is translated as CAIHRVGMNTEAFF.

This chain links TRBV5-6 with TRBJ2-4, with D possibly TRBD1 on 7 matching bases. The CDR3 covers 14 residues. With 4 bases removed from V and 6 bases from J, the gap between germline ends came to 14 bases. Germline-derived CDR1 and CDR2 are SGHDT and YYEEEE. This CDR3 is CASSLLQGGNIQYF. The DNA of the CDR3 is TGTGCCAGCAGCCTCCTGCAGGGGGGAAACATTCAGTACTTC.

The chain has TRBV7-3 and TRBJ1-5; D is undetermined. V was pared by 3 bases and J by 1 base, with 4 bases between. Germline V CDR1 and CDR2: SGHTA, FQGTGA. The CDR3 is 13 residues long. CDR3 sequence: CASSFGSNQPQHF. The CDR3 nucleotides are TGTGCCAGCAGCTTTGGAAGCAATCAGCCCCAGCATTTT.

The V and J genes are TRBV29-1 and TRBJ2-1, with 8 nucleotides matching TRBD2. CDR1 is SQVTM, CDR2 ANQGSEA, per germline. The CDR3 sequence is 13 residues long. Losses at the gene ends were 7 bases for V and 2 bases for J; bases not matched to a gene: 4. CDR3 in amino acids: CSAGTSAYNEQFF. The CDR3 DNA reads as TGCAGCGCAGGGACTAGTGCCTACAATGAGCAGTTCTTC.

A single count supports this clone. Written as DNA, the CDR3 is TGTGCCAGCAGCCCCCAGGCGGGACAAAAAGTGGGGGAGCTGTTTTTT. It is translated as CASSPQAGQKVGELFF. V usage is TRBV7-3 and J usage is TRBJ2-2; the D gene could be TRBD1 or TRBD2 (6 bases each). CDR1 and CDR2 (germline): SGHTA, FQGTGA. The V and J ends lost 5 bases and 8 bases respectively, with 21 bases between them. This CDR3 has 16 residues.

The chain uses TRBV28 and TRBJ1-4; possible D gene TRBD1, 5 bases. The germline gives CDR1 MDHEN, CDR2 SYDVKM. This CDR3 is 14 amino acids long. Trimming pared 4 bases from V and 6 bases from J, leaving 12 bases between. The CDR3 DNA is TGTGCCAGCAGTTGGCGACGGGGGTATGAAAAACTGTTTTTT. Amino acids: CASSWRRGYEKLFF.

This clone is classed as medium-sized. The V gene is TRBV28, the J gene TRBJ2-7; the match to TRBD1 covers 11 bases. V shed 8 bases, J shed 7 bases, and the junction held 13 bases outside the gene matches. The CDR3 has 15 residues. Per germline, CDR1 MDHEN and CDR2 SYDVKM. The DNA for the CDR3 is TGTGCCAGCTCGGGGAGGGGGACAGGGGGGAGAGAGCAGTACTTC. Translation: CASSGRGTGGREQYF.

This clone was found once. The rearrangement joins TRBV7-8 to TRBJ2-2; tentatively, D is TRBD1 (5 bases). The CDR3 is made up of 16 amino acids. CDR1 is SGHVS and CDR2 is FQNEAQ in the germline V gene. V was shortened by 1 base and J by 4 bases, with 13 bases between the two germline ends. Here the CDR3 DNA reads TGTGCCAGCAGCTTAGTCCCCAGGGTCGGCACCGGGGAGCTGTTTTTT. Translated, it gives CASSLVPRVGTGELFF.

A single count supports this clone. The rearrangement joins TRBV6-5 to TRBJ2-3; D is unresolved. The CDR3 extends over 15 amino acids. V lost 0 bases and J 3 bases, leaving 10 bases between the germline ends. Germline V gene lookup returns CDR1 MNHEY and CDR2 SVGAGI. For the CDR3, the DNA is TGTGCCAGCAGTTACTCAGGAGCGACGACAGATACGCAGTATTTT. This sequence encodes CASSYSGATTDTQYF.

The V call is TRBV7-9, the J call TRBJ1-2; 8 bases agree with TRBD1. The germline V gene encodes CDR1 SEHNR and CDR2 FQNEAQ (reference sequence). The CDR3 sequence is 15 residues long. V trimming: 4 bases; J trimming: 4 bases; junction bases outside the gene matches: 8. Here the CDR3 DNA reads TGTGCCAGCAGCTCCGGGGACAGGCAGAGCTATGGCTACACCTTC. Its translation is CASSSGDRQSYGYTF.

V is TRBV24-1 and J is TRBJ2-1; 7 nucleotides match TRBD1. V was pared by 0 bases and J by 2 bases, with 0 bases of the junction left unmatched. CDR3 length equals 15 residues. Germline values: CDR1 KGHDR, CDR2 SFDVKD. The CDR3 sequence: CATSDLGTAYNEQFF. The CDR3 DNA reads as TGTGCCACCAGTGATTTGGGGACAGCCTACAATGAGCAGTTCTTC.

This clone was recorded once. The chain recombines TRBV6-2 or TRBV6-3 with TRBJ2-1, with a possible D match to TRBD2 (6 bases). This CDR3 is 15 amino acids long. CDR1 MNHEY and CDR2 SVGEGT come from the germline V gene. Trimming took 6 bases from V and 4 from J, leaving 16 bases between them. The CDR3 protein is CASSRRDWSYNEQFF. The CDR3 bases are TGTGCCAGCAGCCGCCGGGACTGGTCTTACAATGAGCAGTTCTTC.

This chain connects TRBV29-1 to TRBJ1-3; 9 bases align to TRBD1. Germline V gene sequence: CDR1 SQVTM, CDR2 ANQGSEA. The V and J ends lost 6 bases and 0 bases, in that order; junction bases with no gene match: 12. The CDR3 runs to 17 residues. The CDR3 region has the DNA TGCAGCGTCGAGTTAGGGACAGGGCTAGGCTCTGGAAACACCATATATTTT. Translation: CSVELGTGLGSGNTIYF. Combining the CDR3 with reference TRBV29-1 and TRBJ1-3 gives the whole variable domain SAVISQKPSRDICQRGTSLTIQCQVDSQVTMMFWYRQQPGQSLTLIATANQGSEATYESGFVIDKFPISRPNLTFSTLTVSNMSPEDSSIYLCSVELGTGLGSGNTIYFGEGSWLTVV.

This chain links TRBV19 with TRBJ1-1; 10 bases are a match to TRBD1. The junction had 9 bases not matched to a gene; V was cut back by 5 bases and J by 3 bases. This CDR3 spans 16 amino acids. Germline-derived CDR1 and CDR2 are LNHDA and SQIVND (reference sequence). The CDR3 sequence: CASSYRDRGPYTEAFF. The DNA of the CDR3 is TGTGCCAGTAGTTACCGGGACAGGGGACCTTACACTGAAGCTTTCTTT.

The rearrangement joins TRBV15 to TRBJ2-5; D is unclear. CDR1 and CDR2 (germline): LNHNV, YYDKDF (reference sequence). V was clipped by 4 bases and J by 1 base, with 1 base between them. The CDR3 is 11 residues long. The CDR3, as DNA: TGTGCCACCAGCACCCAAGAGACCCAGTACTTC. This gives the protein CATSTQETQYF.

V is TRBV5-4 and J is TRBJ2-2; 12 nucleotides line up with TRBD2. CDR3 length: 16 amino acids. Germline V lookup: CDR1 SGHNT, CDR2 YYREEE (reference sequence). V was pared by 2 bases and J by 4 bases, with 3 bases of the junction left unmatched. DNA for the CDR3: TGTGCCAGCAGCTTAGGACTAGCGGGATCCACCGGGGAGCTGTTTTTT. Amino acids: CASSLGLAGSTGELFF.

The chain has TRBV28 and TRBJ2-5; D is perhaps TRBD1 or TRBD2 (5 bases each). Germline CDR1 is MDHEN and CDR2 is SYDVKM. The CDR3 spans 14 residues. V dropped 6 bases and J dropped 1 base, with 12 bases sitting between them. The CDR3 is CASRGRAIQETQYF. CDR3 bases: TGTGCCAGCAGGGGGCGGGCGATCCAAGAGACCCAGTACTTC.

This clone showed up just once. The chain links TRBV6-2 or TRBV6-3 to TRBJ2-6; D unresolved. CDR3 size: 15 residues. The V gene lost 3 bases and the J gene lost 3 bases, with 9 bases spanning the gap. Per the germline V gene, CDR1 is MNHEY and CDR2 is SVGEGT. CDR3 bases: TGTGCCAGCAGTTATCGCCGGGTTGGGGCCAACGTCCTGACTTTC. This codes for CASSYRRVGANVLTF.

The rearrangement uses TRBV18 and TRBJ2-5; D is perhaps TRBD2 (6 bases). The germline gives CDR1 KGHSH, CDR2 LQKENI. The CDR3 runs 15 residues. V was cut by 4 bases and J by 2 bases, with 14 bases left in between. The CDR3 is CASSLQTRGQETQYF. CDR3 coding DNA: TGTGCCAGCTCACTTCAGACTAGGGGTCAAGAGACCCAGTACTTC. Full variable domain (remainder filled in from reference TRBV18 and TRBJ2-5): NAGVMQNPRHLVRRRGQEARLRCSPMKGHSHVYWYRQLPEEGLKFMVYLQKENIIDESGMPKERFSAEFPKEGPSILRIQQVVRGDSAAYFCASSLQTRGQETQYFGPGTRLLVL.

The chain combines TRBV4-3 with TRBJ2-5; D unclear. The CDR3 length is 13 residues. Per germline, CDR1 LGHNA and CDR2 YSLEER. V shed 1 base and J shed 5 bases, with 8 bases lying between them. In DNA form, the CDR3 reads TGCGCCAGCAGCCAAGGCGTCACGGAGACCCAGTACTTC. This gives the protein CASSQGVTETQYF.

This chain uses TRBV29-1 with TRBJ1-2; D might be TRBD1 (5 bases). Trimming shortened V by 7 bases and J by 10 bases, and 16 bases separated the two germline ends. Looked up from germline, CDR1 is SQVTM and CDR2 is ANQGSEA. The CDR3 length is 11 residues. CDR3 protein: CSADTPGDYTF. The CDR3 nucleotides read TGCAGCGCGGACACACCGGGGGACTACACCTTC. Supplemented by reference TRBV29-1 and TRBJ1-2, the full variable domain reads SAVISQKPSRDICQRGTSLTIQCQVDSQVTMMFWYRQQPGQSLTLIATANQGSEATYESGFVIDKFPISRPNLTFSTLTVSNMSPEDSSIYLCSADTPGDYTFGSGTRLTVV.

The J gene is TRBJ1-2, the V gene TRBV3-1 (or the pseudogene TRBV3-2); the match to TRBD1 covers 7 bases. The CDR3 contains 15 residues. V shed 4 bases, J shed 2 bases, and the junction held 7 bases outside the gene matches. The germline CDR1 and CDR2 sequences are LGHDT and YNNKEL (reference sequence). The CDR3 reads CASSPGLDRNYGYTF. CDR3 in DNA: TGTGCCAGCAGCCCAGGGCTGGACAGGAACTATGGCTACACCTTC.

The CDR3 coding sequence is TGTGCCAGCAGTGAAGCGGCGGGGCGGACGAGTGAAAAACTGTTTTTT. This encodes CASSEAAGRTSEKLFF. The chain joins TRBV6-1 to TRBJ1-4; tentative D call: TRBD1 (5 bases). Trimming removed 0 bases at V and 7 bases at J, with 15 bases between. The CDR3 runs 16 residues. CDR1 is MNHNS and CDR2 is SASEGT in the germline V gene.

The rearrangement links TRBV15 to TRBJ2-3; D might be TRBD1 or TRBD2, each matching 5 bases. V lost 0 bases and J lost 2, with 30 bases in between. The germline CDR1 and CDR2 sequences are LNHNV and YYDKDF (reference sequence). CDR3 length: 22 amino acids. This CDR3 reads CATSRDRLNKLVQDRHTDTQYF. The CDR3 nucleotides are TGTGCCACCAGCAGAGATCGACTAAATAAGCTGGTACAGGATCGACACACAGATACGCAGTATTTT.

This CDR3 reads CASSFNLKYEQYF. CDR3 bases: TGTGCCAGCAGCTTTAATCTTAAATACGAGCAGTACTTC. V and J are TRBV5-4 and TRBJ2-7, with D unclear. In germline, CDR1 is SGHNT, CDR2 YYREEE (reference sequence). The CDR3 has 13 amino acids. The V and J ends lost 2 bases and 4 bases respectively, with 10 bases between them. Supplemented by reference TRBV5-4 and TRBJ2-7, the full variable domain reads ETGVTQSPTHLIKTRGQQVTLRCSSQSGHNTVSWYQQALGQGPQFIFQYYREEENGRGNFPPRFSGLQFPNYSSELNVNALELDDSALYLCASSFNLKYEQYFGPGTRLTVT.